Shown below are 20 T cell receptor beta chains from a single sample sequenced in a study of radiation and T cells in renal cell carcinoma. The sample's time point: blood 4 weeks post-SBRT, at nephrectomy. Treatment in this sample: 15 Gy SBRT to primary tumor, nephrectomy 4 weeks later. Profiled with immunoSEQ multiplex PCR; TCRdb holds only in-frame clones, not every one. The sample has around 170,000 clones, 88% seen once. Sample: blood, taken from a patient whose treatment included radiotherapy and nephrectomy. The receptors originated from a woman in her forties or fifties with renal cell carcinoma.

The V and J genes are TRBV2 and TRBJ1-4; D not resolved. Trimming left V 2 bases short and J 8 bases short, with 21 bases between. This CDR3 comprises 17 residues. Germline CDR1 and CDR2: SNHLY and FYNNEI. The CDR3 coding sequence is TGTGCCAGCAGTGAAAGTGGAGGGAGAGGGTTTGAAGAAAAACTGTTTTTT. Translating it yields CASSESGGRGFEEKLFF.

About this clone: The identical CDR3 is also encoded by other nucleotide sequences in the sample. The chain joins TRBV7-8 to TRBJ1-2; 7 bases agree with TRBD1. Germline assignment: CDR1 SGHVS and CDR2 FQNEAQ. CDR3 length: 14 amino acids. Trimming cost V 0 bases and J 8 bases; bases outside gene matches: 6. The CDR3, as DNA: TGTGCCAGCAGCTTAGCGGCGGGCAGGGGGGGCTACACCTTC. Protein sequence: CASSLAAGRGGYTF.

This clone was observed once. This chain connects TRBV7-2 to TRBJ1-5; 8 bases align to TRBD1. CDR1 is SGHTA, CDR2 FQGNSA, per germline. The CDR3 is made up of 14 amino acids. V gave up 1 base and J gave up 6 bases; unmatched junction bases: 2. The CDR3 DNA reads TGTGCCAGCAGCTTAGGACAGGGGACTCAGCCCCAGCATTTT. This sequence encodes CASSLGQGTQPQHF.

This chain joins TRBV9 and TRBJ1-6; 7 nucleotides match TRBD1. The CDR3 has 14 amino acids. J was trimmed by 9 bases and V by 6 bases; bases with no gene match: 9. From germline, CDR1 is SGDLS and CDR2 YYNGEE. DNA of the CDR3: TGTGCCAGCACCCCGGGACAGAATAGTTCACCCCTCCACTTT. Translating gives CASTPGQNSSPLHF. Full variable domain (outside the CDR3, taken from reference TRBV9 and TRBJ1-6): DSGVTQTPKHLITATGQRVTLRCSPRSGDLSVYWYQQSLDQGLQFLIQYYNGEERAKGNILERFSAQQFPDLHSELNLSSLELGDSALYFCASTPGQNSSPLHFGNGTRLTVT.

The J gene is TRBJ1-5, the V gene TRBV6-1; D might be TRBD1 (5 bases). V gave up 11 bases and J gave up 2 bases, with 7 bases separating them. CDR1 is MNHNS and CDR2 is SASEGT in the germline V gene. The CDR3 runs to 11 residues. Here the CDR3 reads CAVRGNQPQHF. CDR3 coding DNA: TGTGCCGTCAGGGGCAATCAGCCCCAGCATTTT.

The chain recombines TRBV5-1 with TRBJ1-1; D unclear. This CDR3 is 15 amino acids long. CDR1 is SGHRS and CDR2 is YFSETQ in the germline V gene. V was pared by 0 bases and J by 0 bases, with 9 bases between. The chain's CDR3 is CASSLVAGLNTEAFF. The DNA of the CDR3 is TGCGCCAGCAGCTTGGTGGCAGGACTGAACACTGAAGCTTTCTTT.

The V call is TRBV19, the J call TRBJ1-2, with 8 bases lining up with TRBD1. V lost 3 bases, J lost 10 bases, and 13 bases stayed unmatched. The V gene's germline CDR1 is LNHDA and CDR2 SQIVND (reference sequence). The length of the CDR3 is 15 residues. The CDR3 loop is CASSILQGANIPYTF. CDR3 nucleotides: TGTGCCAGTAGTATCCTCCAGGGGGCGAATATACCCTACACCTTC.

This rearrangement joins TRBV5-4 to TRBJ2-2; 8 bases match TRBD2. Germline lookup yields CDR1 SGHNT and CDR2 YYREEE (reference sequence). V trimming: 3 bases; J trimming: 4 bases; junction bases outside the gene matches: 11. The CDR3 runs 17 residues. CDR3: CASSYNSGEVTTGELFF. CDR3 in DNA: TGTGCCAGCAGCTATAATAGCGGGGAAGTTACCACCGGGGAGCTGTTTTTT.

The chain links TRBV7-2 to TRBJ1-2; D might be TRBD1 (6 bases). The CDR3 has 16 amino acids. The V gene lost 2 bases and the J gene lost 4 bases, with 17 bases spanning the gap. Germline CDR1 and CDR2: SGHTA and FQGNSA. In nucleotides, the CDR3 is TGTGCCAGCAGCTTAACTCCGGGACAAACTTCCTATGGCTACACCTTC. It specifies CASSLTPGQTSYGYTF. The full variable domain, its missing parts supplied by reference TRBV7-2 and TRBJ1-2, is GAGVSQSPSNKVTEKGKDVELRCDPISGHTALYWYRQSLGQGLEFLIYFQGNSAPDKSGLPSDRFSAERTGGSVSTLTIQRTQQEDSAVYLCASSLTPGQTSYGYTFGSGTRLTVV.

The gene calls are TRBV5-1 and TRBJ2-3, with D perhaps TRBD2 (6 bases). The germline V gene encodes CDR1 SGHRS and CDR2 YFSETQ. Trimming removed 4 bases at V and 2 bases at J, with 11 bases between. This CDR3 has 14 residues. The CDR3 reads CASSLQGLTDTQYF. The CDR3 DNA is TGCGCCAGCAGCCTTCAGGGACTCACAGATACGCAGTATTTT.

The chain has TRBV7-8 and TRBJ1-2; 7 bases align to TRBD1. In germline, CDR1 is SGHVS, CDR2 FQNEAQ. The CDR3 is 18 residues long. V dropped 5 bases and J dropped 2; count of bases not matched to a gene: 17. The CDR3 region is CASSAILAGGNFNYGYTF. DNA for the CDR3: TGTGCCAGCAGCGCCATCCTCGCAGGGGGAAATTTCAACTATGGCTACACCTTC.

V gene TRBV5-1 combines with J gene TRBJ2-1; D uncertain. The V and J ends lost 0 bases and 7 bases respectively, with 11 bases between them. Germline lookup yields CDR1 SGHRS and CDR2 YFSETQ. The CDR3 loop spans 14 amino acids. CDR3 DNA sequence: TGCGCCAGCAGCTTGGCCCAGATCGGGAATGAGCAGTTCTTC. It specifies CASSLAQIGNEQFF.

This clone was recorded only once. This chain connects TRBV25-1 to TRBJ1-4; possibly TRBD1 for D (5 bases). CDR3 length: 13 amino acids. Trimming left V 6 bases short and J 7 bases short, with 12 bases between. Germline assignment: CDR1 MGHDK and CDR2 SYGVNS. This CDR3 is CASRRQGGEKLFF. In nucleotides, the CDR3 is TGTGCCAGCAGACGGCAGGGCGGTGAAAAACTGTTTTTT.

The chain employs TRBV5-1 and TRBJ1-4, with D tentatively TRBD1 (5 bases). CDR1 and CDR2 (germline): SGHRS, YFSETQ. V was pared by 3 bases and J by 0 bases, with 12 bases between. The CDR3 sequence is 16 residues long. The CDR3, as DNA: TGCGCCAGCAGCTCGGGACTGATAGCAACTAATGAAAAACTGTTTTTT. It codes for CASSSGLIATNEKLFF. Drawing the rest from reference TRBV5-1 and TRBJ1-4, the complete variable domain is KAGVTQTPRYLIKTRGQQVTLSCSPISGHRSVSWYQQTPGQGLQFLFEYFSETQRNKGNFPGRFSGRQFSNSRSEMNVSTLELGDSALYLCASSSGLIATNEKLFFGSGTQLSVL.

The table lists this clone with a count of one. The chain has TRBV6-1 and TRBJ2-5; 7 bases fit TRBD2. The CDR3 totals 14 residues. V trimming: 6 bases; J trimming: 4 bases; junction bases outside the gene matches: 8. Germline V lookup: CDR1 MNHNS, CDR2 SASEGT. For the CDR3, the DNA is TGTGCCAGCAGGGACCGGGGGAGGGGAGAGACCCAGTACTTC. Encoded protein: CASRDRGRGETQYF.

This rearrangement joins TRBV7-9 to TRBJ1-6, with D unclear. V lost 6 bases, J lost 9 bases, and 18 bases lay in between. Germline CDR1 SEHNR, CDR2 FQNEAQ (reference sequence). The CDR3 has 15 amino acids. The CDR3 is CASRPDRAGSSPLHF. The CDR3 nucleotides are TGTGCCAGCAGACCCGACCGGGCCGGGAGTTCACCCCTCCACTTT.

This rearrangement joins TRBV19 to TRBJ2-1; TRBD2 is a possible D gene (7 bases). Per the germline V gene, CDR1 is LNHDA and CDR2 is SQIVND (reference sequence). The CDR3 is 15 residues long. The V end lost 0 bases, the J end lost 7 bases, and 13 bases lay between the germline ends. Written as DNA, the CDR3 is TGTGCCAGTAGTATAGATACGGGGGGCCGTAATGAGCAGTTCTTC. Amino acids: CASSIDTGGRNEQFF.

CDR3 in amino acids: CASNAMVSRGSPLHF. Written as DNA, the CDR3 is TGTGCCAGCAATGCCATGGTCTCGCGGGGTTCACCCCTCCACTTT. This sequence joins TRBV2 and TRBJ1-6, with D unclear. This CDR3 has 15 residues. Germline V gene lookup returns CDR1 SNHLY and CDR2 FYNNEI. With 7 bases removed from V and 9 bases from J, the gap between germline ends came to 19 bases.

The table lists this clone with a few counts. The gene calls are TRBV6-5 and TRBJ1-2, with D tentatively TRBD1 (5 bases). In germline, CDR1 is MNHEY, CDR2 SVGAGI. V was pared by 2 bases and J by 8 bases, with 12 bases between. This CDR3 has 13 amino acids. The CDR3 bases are TGTGCCAGCAGTTACCGGGACCCCCTGGGCTACACCTTC. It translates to CASSYRDPLGYTF.

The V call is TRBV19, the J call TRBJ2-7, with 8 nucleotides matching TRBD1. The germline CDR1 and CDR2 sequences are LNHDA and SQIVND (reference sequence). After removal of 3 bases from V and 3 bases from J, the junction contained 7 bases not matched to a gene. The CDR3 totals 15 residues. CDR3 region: CASSINSDRGYEQYF. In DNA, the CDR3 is TGTGCCAGTAGTATCAATTCTGACAGGGGCTACGAGCAGTACTTC. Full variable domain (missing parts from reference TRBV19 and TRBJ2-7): DGGITQSPKYLFRKEGQNVTLSCEQNLNHDAMYWYRQDPGQGLRLIYYSQIVNDFQKGDIAEGYSVSREKKESFPLTVTSAQKNPTAFYLCASSINSDRGYEQYFGPGTRLTVT.